This T cell receptor beta chain was sequenced in a study of early T cells in non-severe SARS-CoV-2 infection. Germline CDR1 SGHRS, CDR2 YFSETQ. This CDR3 is 15 amino acids long. J gave up 6 bases and V 0 bases, and 8 bases lay outside the gene matches. This clonotype was counted between two and nine times. A single record per CDR3 protein comes from TCRdb applying MiXCR to the 5' RACE reads. The data hold 64,000 or so distinct CDR3 sequences, with approximately 10% observed a single time. This sequence originates from an adult who was a healthcare worker with PCR-confirmed SARS-CoV-2 infection or an uninfected control (not recorded which). Source: whole blood, taken at baseline. The rearrangement links TRBV5-1 to TRBJ2-5; 7 nucleotides align to TRBD2. Here the CDR3 DNA reads TGCGCCAGCAGCTTGGCCCCCCGGGGGGAGAAGACCCAGTACTTC. Translation: CASSLAPRGEKTQYF.